Below are 10 T cell receptor beta chains sequenced from a single sample in a study of T-cell reconstitution after alpha-beta-depleted transplantation in children. Unique molecular identifiers were used to barcode this TCRbeta library. TCRdb used MiXCR to reprocess the PCR reads, holding one entry per CDR3 protein. The data show approximately 300,000 distinct CDR3 sequences, around 10% seen once. The input for sequencing was peripheral blood, taken 180 days after TCRalphabeta/CD19-depleted stem cell transplant. The receptors here all came from a male patient under 10 years old who had a stem cell transplant for chronic granulomatous disease, so the T cells may come from the graft donor.

This clonotype was seen ten or more times. This chain's CDR3 is CATSRGPTGQPFSYEQYF. In DNA, the CDR3 is TGTGCCACCAGCAGAGGTCCTACGGGACAGCCTTTCTCCTACGAGCAGTACTTC. The chain uses TRBV15 and TRBJ2-7, with 7 positions matching TRBD1. Trimming took 1 base from V and 0 from J; bases not matched to a gene: 12. This CDR3 has 18 residues. Germline-derived CDR1 and CDR2 are LNHNV and YYDKDF (reference sequence).

At least ten counts were recorded for this clonotype. This chain joins TRBV6-1 and TRBJ1-4, with unresolved D. Trimming removed 6 bases at V and 0 bases at J, with 8 bases between. Germline loops: CDR1 MNHNS, CDR2 SASEGT. CDR3 length: 14 residues. CDR3 nucleotides: TGTGCCAGCAGCCCGGGAACAACTAATGAAAAACTGTTTTTT. Its protein product is CASSPGTTNEKLFF.

This clonotype showed up many times. This chain uses TRBV27 with TRBJ1-6, with TRBD1 matching over 7 bases. Germline CDR1 MNHEY, CDR2 SMNVEV (reference sequence). The junction had 9 bases not matched to a gene; V was cut back by 8 bases and J by 5 bases. The CDR3 extends over 15 amino acids. DNA of the CDR3: TGTGCCAGCTCGCGAGGGGGCGCCAATAATTCACCCCTCCACTTT. As protein: CASSRGGANNSPLHF.

This clonotype was counted many times. This CDR3 is CASSLSREECEQYF. The CDR3 DNA is TGTGCCAGCAGCTTGTCCAGGGAAGAATGCGAGCAGTACTTC. The chain is built from TRBV5-6 and TRBJ2-7, with a weak D call TRBD1 (5 bases). The CDR3 loop spans 14 amino acids. Deletions cut 1 base from V and 6 bases from J, with 14 bases between. Germline CDR1 SGHDT, CDR2 YYEEEE.

This clonotype was counted ten times or more. The chain employs TRBV12-3 or TRBV12-4 and TRBJ2-1; D might be TRBD2 (6 bases). There are 15 residues in the CDR3. The V gene lost 6 bases and the J gene lost 2 bases, with 14 bases spanning the gap. The DNA of the CDR3 is TGTGCCAGCAGAGGGACGGAGGGCCCCTACAATGAGCAGTTCTTC. Residues: CASRGTEGPYNEQFF.

This clonotype was seen at least ten times. The V call is TRBV6-2 or TRBV6-3, the J call TRBJ1-2; 7 bases are shared with TRBD1. Germline CDR1 reads MNHEY; CDR2 reads SVGEGT. This CDR3 is 15 amino acids long. The ends lost 0 bases at V and 8 bases at J; junction bases unmatched: 9. As DNA, the CDR3 is TGTGCCAGCAGTTACTCGGACAGAGAACAGGGGGGCTACACCTTC. Translated, it gives CASSYSDREQGGYTF.

This clonotype has a count of ten or more. The V and J genes are TRBV15 and TRBJ2-3; D ambiguous. The CDR3 covers 14 residues. V dropped 1 base and J dropped 3 bases, with 8 bases sitting between them. Looked up from germline, CDR1 is LNHNV and CDR2 is YYDKDF (reference sequence). CDR3 in amino acids: CATSRAGRTDTQYF. The CDR3 DNA reads as TGTGCCACCAGCAGAGCAGGCCGGACAGATACGCAGTATTTT. The full variable domain, its missing parts supplied by reference TRBV15 and TRBJ2-3, is DAMVIQNPRYQVTQFGKPVTLSCSQTLNHNVMYWYQQKSSQAPKLLFHYYDKDFNNEADTPDNFQSRRPNTSFCFLDIRSPGLGDTAMYLCATSRAGRTDTQYFGPGTRLTVL.

This clonotype was picked up many times. The chain links TRBV12-3 or TRBV12-4 to TRBJ2-6; D remains unclear. CDR3 length: 16 residues. The germline V and J ends were trimmed by 7 bases and 4 bases, with 17 bases remaining between them. CDR3 coding DNA: TGTGCCAGCAACCTATATCAAGCGCGGGGGGCCAACGTCCTGACTTTC. This encodes CASNLYQARGANVLTF.

This clonotype showed up many times. The V call is TRBV7-2, the J call TRBJ2-3; D not certain. There are 15 residues in the CDR3. CDR1 and CDR2 from the germline V gene are SGHTA and FQGNSA. V was cut by 1 base and J by 1 base, with 9 bases left in between. This CDR3 is CASSLGSAGTDTQYF. CDR3 nucleotides: TGTGCCAGCAGCTTAGGATCGGCAGGCACAGATACGCAGTATTTT.

Ten or more counts support this clonotype. The chain is built from TRBV30 and TRBJ2-1; D gene uncertain. Germline V gives CDR1 GTSNPN, CDR2 SVGIG (reference sequence). The V gene lost 2 bases and the J gene lost 8 bases, with 7 bases spanning the gap. This CDR3 comprises 11 residues. In DNA, the CDR3 is TGTGCCTGGAGTCCCCTATATGAGCAGTTCTTC. Protein sequence: CAWSPLYEQFF. Looking up the rest from reference TRBV30 and TRBJ2-1 gives the full variable domain: SQTIHQWPATLVQPVGSPLSLECTVEGTSNPNLYWYRQAAGRGLQLLFYSVGIGQISSEVPQNLSASRPQDRQFILSSKKLLLSDSGFYLCAWSPLYEQFFGPGTRLTVL.